A selection of T cell receptor beta chains follows, all from one sample in a study of type 1 regulatory T cells. MiXCR, run by TCRdb on the reads, gives a single entry per CDR3 protein. The sample shows roughly 71,000 distinct CDR3 sequences, about 60% of them seen only once. These receptors have no identified antigens. Sequencing input: cultured T cells, either the whole culture or a sorted T cell fraction (not recorded which). The source of these receptors is a human donor in good health. Each CDR3 is given with its conserved first and last residue. D genes are given only for firm matches. Rows give clone size only sometimes, using once, few, many, or a class for an expanded clone.

clone size	D gene	V gene	J gene	CDR3 DNA	CDR3 protein
once	-	TRBV10-3	TRBJ2-1	TGTGCCGCCATATCTAGTCCGGACAATGAGCAGTTCTTC	CAAISSPDNEQFF
few	TRBD2	TRBV7-2	TRBJ2-7	TGTGCCAGCAGCCCCCTTCCCGGACTAGCGGGCGAGCAGTACTTC	CASSPLPGLAGEQYF
-	-	TRBV6-5	TRBJ2-3	TGTGCCAGCAGCTTTACTAGGAGCACAGATACGCAGTATTTT	CASSFTRSTDTQYF
-	-	TRBV4-1	TRBJ2-1	TGCGCCAGCAGCCAAGGACTTTCTAGCTCCTACAATGAGCAGTTCTTC	CASSQGLSSSYNEQFF
-	-	TRBV14	TRBJ1-5	TGTGCCAGCAGCCGGGAGCGGAGCGGGCCCCAGCATTTT	CASSRERSGPQHF
-	TRBD2	TRBV4-3	TRBJ2-1	TGCGCCAGCAGCCAAGATAGCGGGAGAGCCTACAATGAGCAGTTCTTC	CASSQDSGRAYNEQFF
-	-	TRBV20-1	TRBJ2-7	TGCAGTGCTAGAGATCTGGTTAGGGAATACGAGCAGTACTTC	CSARDLVREYEQYF
-	-	TRBV24-1	TRBJ2-7	TGTGCCACCAGTGACCCCGTTCGTGACAACTCCTACGAGCAGTACTTC	CATSDPVRDNSYEQYF
few	-	TRBV7-2	TRBJ2-3	TGTGCCAGCAGCTTAGAAGGGGTCCCAGGAGATACGCAGTATTTT	CASSLEGVPGDTQYF
once	TRBD2	TRBV18	TRBJ2-5	TGTGCCAGCTCACCGGGACTAGCGGGAGCCTTTTACGGGGAGACCCAGTACTTC	CASSPGLAGAFYGETQYF